This T cell receptor (beta chain) was sequenced during a study of T cells in Graves' hyperthyroidism and ophthalmopathy. Amplification of TCR beta CDR3 regions was performed using RNA transcripts as template. During a first-round RT-PCR of the TCR CDR3, the HTBI primer set was used. Using its own MiXCR run on the multiplex PCR reads, TCRdb lists one record per CDR3 protein. The sample includes over 250,000 distinct CDR3 sequences, approximately 15% of them seen just once. With respect to this clonotype: A much larger clone differs by one base, so this may be a read error.

At least 3 on the Clinical Activity Score was recorded for ophthalmopathy patients, who also had NOSPECS grade at least 4 and duration under 3 months. Source material: blood. This TCR derives from a woman aged 40 to 55 with Graves' ophthalmopathy.

The CDR3 DNA sequence: TGTGCCAGCAGTTTAGAAGCGGGCGGGGCCAACGTCCTGACTTTC. The encoded protein is CASSLEAGGANVLTF. This chain links TRBV28 with TRBJ2-6; a weak D match, TRBD2 (6 bases). Looked up from germline, CDR1 is MDHEN and CDR2 is SYDVKM. The CDR3 sequence is 15 residues long. V lost 2 bases and J lost 4, with 9 bases in between.